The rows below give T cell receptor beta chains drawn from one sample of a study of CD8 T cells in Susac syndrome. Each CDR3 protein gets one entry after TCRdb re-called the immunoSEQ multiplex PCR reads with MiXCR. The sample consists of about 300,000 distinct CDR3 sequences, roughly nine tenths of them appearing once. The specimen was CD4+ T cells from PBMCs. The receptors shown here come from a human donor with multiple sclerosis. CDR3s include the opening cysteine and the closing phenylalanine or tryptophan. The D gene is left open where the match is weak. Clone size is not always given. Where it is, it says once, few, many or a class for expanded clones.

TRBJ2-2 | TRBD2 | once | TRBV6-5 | TGTGCCAGCAGTTACCGCTCGACTAGCGGGAGTAGGGGGACCGGGGAGCTGTTTTTT | CASSYRSTSGSRGTGELFF
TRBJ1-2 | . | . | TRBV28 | TGTGCCAGCAGTTCCGGGACGTTTAACTATGGCTACACCTTC | CASSSGTFNYGYTF
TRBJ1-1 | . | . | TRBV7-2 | TGTGCCAGCAGCCATGCGCTGATGAACACTGAAGCTTTCTTT | CASSHALMNTEAFF
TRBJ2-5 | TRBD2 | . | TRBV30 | TGTGCCTGGAGTTTGGGCGCCACTAGCGGGTACCAAGAGACCCAGTACTTC | CAWSLGATSGYQETQYF
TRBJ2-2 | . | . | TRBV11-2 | TGTGCCAGCAGCTTGGGCAGGGTGAACACCGGGGAGCTGTTTTTT | CASSLGRVNTGELFF
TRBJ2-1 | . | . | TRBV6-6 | TGTGCCAGCGCCAGGGTCGGCTGGAATGAGCAGTTCTTC | CASARVGWNEQFF
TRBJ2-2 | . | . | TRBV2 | TGTGCCAGCAGTGCTACCGGGAGAGGTATCGGGGAGCTGTTTTTT | CASSATGRGIGELFF
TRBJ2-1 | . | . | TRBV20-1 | TGCAGTGCTAGAGATGTCCCGCATGAGCAGTTCTTC | CSARDVPHEQFF
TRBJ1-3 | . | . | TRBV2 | TGTGCCAGCAGGGACCTGGACTCTGGAAACACCATATATTTT | CASRDLDSGNTIYF
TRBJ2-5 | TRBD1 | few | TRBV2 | TGTGCCAGCAGTGACTGGGACAGCGTAAGAGAGGCCCAGTACTTC | CASSDWDSVREAQYF
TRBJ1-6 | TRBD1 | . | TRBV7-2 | TGTGCCGGCCGAAGGACAGGGGGTTCACCCCTCCACTTT | CAGRRTGGSPLHF
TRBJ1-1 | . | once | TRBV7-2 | TGTGCCAGCAGTTCCTCCGGGGCAACAAACACTGAAGCTTTCTTT | CASSSSGATNTEAFF
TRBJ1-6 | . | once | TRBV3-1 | TGTGCCAGCAGCCAAGGATTCGGTTCACCCCTCCACTTT | CASSQGFGSPLHF
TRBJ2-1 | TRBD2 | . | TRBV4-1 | TGCGCCAGCAGCCACGCGGGACTAGCGGGCTCCTACAATGAGCAGTTCTTC | CASSHAGLAGSYNEQFF
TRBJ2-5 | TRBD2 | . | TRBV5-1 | TGCGCCAGCAACCGCGGGGGGTCCAAAGAGACCCAGTACTTC | CASNRGGSKETQYF
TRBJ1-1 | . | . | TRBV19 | TGTGCCAGTAGCCACCTTAGGAACACTGAAGCTTTCTTT | CASSHLRNTEAFF
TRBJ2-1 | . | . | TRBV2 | TGTGCCAGCAGAACAGAGAGCTCCTACAATGAGCAGTTCTTC | CASRTESSYNEQFF
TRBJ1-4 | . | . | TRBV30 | TGTGCCTGGAGTGTACGGCGACAGATCAATGAAAAACTGTTTTTT | CAWSVRRQINEKLFF
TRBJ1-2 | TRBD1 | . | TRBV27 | TGTGCCAGCAGTCCGACCGGACAGGCAGGCTATGGCTACACCTTC | CASSPTGQAGYGYTF
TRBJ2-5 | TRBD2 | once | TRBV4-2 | TGTGCCAGCCGGGCACTAGCGGGAGTAGAGACCCAGTACTTC | CASRALAGVETQYF
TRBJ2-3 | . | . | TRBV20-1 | TGCAGTGCTCGGACAACCACAGATACGCAGTATTTT | CSARTTTDTQYF
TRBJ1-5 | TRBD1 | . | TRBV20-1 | TGCAGTGCCCGGGACAGACCTAATCAGCCCCAGCATTTT | CSARDRPNQPQHF
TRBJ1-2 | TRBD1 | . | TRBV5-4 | TGTGCCAGCAGCTTGTGGGCAGGGGGCAACTATGGCTACACCTTC | CASSLWAGGNYGYTF
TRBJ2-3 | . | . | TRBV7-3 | TGTGCCAGCAGCTCGAAGGGACTCCACACAGATACGCAGTATTTT | CASSSKGLHTDTQYF
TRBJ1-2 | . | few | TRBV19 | TGTGCCAGTAGTGACCGGGATGGCTACACCTTC | CASSDRDGYTF
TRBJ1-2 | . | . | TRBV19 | TGTGCCAGTAGCCTCTCTCCGGGTCTCGAGGGCTATGGCTACACCTTC | CASSLSPGLEGYGYTF
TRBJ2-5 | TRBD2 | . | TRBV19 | TGTGCCAGTAGCCCGAAGCTCTCTAGCGGAGGAGAGACCCAGTACTTC | CASSPKLSSGGETQYF
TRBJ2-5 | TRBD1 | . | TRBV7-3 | TGTGCCAGCAGCCGCACCGGGACAGGGAGGGAGACCCAGTACTTC | CASSRTGTGRETQYF
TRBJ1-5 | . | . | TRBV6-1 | TGTGCCAGCAGTGAAGGTCCTCTACTGCATAATCAGCCCCAGCATTTT | CASSEGPLLHNQPQHF
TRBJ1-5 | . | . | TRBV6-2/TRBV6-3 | TGTGCCAGCAAGGCTATAGGCCCGCGGAATCAGCCCCAGCATTTT | CASKAIGPRNQPQHF
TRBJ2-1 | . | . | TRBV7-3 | TGTGCCAGCAGCTTAAATGGGGGAGGAGGAGGGCGGTTCTTC | CASSLNGGGGGRFF
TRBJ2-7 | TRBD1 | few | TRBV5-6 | TGTGCCAGCAGCTCCTTCCCTGGGACAGGGGTTATCTACGAGCAGTACTTC | CASSSFPGTGVIYEQYF
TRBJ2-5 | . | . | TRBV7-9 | TGTGCCAGCAGCTTATTCGGCCAGCAAGAGACCCAGTACTTC | CASSLFGQQETQYF
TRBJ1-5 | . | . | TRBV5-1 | TGCGCCAGCAGCCTCAGCCCCCAACCGAATCAGCCCCAGCATTTT | CASSLSPQPNQPQHF
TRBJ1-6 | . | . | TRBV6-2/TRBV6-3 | TGTGCCAGCAGAATCGGGCCTCGGAATTCACCCCTCCACTTT | CASRIGPRNSPLHF
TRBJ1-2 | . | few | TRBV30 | TGTGCCTGGAGTACCGGGCACTATGGCTACACCTTC | CAWSTGHYGYTF
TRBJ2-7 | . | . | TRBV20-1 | TGCAGTGCTAGGGGGTCAGTCTACGAGCAGTACTTC | CSARGSVYEQYF
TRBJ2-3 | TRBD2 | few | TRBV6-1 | TGTGCCAGCAGTGAAGGGCTAGCGGTAGATACGCAGTATTTT | CASSEGLAVDTQYF